This T cell receptor (beta chain) was sequenced for a study of blood T cell repertoires in COVID-19. Background on the study: Samples taken during acute and convalescent COVID-19 were collected in the United States, Italy and Spain. The analysed material was cDNA or gDNA that came from T cells, B-cell-depleted T cells, or PBMCs.

The CDR3 extends over 16 amino acids. The ends lost 5 bases at V and 3 bases at J; junction bases unmatched: 11. The germline CDR1 and CDR2 sequences are MNHEY and SMNVEV (reference sequence). Some clones are missing from TCRdb's copy, which holds only in-frame ones; the method was immunoSEQ multiplex PCR. The sample holds about 42,000 clones, 70% to 90% seen once. Specimen: peripheral blood. The rearrangement links TRBV27 to TRBJ2-3; 7 bases fit TRBD2. This sequence was found in a human donor in a cohort sampled during active COVID-19. CDR3 in amino acids: CASSPGRALVTDTQYF. The CDR3 DNA follows: TGTGCCAGCAGTCCGGGGAGGGCCCTGGTAACAGATACGCAGTATTTT.